This entry is about one T cell receptor beta chain. Germline CDR1 reads GTSNPN; CDR2 reads SVGIG (reference sequence). V lost 0 bases, J lost 0 bases, and 14 bases lay in between. The CDR3 is 16 residues long. The sample belongs to a study of blood T cell repertoires in COVID-19. Original data processing: Counts of nucleated cells, estimated from reference gene primer amplification, were obtained. The repertoire was sequenced with immunoSEQ multiplex PCR; TCRdb's copy has only in-frame clones and lacks some. V and J calls and clone size are those listed in that table; D and trimming were worked out from the DNA. The profile covers about 160,000 clones, with roughly 85% appearing a single time and under 7% taken by the ten largest.

V is TRBV30 and J is TRBJ1-2; a possible D gene is TRBD1 (5 bases). The receptor's source is a woman aged 45-65 years with COVID-19, enrolled during active disease. Sequences were obtained from peripheral blood. CDR3: CAWSVGSAGPNYGYTF. DNA of the CDR3: TGTGCCTGGAGTGTAGGGTCGGCAGGGCCTAACTATGGCTACACCTTC.